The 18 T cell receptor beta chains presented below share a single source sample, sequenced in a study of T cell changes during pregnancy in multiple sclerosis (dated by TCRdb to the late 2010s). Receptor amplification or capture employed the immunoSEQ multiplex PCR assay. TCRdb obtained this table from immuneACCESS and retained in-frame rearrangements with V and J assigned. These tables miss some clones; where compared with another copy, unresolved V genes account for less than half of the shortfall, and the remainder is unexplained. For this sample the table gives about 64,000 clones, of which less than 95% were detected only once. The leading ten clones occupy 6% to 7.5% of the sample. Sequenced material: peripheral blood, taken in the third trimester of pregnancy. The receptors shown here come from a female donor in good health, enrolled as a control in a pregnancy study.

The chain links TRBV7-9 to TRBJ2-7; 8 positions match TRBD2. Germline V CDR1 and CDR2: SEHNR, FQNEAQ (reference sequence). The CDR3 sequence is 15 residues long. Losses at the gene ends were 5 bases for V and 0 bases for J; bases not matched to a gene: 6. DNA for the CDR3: TGTGCCAGCAGCAAAAGGACTAGCCGCTCCTACGAGCAGTACTTC. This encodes CASSKRTSRSYEQYF.

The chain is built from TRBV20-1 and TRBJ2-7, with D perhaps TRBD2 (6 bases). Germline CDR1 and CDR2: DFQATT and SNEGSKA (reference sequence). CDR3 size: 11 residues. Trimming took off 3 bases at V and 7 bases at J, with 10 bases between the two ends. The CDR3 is CSASGTREQYF. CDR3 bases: TGCAGTGCTAGTGGGACTCGGGAGCAGTACTTC.

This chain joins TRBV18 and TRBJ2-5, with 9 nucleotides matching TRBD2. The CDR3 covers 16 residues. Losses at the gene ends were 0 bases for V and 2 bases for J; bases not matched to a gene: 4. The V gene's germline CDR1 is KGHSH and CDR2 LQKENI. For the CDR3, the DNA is TGTGCCAGCTCACCACCGGGCGGGAGGGCTCAAGAGACCCAGTACTTC. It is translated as CASSPPGGRAQETQYF.

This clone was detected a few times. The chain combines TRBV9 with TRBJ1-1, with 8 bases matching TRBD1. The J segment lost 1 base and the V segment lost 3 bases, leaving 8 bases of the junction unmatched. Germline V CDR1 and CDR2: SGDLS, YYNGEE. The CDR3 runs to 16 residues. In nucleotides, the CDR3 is TGTGCCAGCAGCGCACTTAGGACAGGGAAGAACACTGAAGCTTTCTTT. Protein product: CASSALRTGKNTEAFF.

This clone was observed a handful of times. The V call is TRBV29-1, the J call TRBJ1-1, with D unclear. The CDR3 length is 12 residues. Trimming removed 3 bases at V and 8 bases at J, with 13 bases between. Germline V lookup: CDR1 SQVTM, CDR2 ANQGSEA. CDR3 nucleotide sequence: TGCAGCGTTGATCGCAACGGGGTGGAAGCTTTCTTT. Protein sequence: CSVDRNGVEAFF.

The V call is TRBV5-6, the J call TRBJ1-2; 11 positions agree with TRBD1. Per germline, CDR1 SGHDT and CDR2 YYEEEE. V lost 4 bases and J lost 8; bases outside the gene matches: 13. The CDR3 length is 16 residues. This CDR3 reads CASSLKAGQGALGYTF. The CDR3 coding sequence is TGTGCCAGCAGCCTAAAGGCCGGACAGGGGGCATTAGGCTACACCTTC.

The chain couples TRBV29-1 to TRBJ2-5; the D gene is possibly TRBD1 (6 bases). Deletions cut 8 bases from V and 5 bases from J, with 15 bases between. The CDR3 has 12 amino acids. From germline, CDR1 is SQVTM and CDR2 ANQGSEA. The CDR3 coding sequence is TGCAGCCTCATAGGGGGTGGGGAGACCCAGTACTTC. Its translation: CSLIGGGETQYF.

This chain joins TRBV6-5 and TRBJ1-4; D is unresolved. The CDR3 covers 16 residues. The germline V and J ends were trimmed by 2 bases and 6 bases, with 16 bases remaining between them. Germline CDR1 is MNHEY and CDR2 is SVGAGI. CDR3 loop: CASSYLRRAGDEKLFF. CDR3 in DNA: TGTGCCAGCAGTTACCTAAGACGGGCGGGCGATGAAAAACTGTTTTTT.

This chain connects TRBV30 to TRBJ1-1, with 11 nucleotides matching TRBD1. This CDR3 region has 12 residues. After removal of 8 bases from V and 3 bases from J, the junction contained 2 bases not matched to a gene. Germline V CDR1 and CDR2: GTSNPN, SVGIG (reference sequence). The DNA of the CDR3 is TGTGCCGGACAGGGGGCGCACACTGAAGCTTTCTTT. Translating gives CAGQGAHTEAFF.

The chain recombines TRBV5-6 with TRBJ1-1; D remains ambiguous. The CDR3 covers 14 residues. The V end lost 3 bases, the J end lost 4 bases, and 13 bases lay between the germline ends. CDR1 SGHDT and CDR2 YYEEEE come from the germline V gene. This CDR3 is CASSSREAGTEAFF. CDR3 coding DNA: TGTGCCAGCAGCTCCCGGGAGGCGGGCACTGAAGCTTTCTTT.

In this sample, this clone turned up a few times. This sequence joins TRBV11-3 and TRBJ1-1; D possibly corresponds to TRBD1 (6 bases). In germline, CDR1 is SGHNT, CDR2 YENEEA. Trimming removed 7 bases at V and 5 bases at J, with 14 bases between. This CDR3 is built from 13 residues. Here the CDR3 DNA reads TGTGCCAGCAACCCAGGGGTTATTACTGAAGCTTTCTTT. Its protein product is CASNPGVITEAFF.

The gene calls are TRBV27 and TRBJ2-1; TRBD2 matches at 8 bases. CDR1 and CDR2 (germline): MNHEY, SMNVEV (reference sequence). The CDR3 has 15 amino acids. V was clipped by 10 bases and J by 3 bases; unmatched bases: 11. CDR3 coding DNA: TGTGCCACTCGGACGGGAGGGGGGAGCTACAATGAGCAGTTCTTC. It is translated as CATRTGGGSYNEQFF.

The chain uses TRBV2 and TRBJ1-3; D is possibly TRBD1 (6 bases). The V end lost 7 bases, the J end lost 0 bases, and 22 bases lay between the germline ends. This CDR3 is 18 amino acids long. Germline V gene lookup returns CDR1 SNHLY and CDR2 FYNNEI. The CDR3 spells CASILLPLGGPSGNTIYF. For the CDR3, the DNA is TGTGCCAGCATTCTTCTACCTCTGGGGGGGCCCTCTGGAAACACCATATATTTT. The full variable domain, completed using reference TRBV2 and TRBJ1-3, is EPEVTQTPSHQVTQMGQEVILRCVPISNHLYFYWYRQILGQKVEFLVSFYNNEISEKSEIFDDQFSVERPDGSNFTLKIRSTKLEDSAMYFCASILLPLGGPSGNTIYFGEGSWLTVV.

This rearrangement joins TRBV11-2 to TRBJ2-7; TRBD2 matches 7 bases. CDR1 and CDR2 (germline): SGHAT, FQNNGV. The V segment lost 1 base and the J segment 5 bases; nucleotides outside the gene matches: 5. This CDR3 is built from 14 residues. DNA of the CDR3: TGTGCCAGCAGCTTAGGTAGACTAGCTAACGAGCAGTACTTC. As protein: CASSLGRLANEQYF.

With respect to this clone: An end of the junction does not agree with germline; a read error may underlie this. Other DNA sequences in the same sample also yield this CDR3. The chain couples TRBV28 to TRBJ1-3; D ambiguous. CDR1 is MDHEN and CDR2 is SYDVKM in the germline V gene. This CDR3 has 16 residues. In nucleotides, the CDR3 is TGTGCTAGCAGTTTCCCTCCTATTACCTCTGGAAACACCATATATTTT. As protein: CASSFPPITSGNTIYF.

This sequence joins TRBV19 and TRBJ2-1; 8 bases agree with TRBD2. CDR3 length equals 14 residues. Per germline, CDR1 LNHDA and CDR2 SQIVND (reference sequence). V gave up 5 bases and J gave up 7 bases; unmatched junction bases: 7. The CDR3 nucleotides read TGTGCCAGTAGTTCGGGACTAGAACGTAATGAGCAGTTCTTC. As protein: CASSSGLERNEQFF.

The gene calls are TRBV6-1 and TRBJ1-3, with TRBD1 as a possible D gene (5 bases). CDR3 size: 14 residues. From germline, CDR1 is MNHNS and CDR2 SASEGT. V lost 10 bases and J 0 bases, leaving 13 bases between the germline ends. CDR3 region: CAIATGHSGNTIYF. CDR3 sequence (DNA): TGTGCCATCGCGACCGGACACTCTGGAAACACCATATATTTT.

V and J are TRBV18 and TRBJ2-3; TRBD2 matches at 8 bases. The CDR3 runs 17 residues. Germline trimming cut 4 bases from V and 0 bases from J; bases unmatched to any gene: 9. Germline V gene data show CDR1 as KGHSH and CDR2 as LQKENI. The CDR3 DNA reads TGTGCCAGCTCACGCAGACTAGCGAGGTCGAGCACAGATACGCAGTATTTT. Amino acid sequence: CASSRRLARSSTDTQYF.